Listed below are T cell receptor beta chains from one sample, sequenced in a study of cytomegalovirus exposure and HLA in healthy donors. The method was immunoSEQ multiplex PCR; TCRdb's version includes in-frame clones alone and lacks a portion of them. Here the sample spans 120,000 or so clones, more than 65% being singletons. The sequencing sample was made of PBMCs. The receptors stem from a man aged 30 to 39 in good health and CMV-seropositive. Both conserved end residues are part of each CDR3. D genes are given only for firm matches. Some rows have no size entry. The others give once, few or many, or a class for an expanded clone.

>NA|TRBD1|TRBV10-1|TRBJ2-3
CASSPGQGSTDTQYF
TGCGCCAGCAGCCCCGGACAGGGTAGCACAGATACGCAGTATTTT
>few|TRBD1|TRBV28|TRBJ1-2
CASRTGTGGNRYYGYTF
TGTGCCAGCAGGACCGGGACAGGGGGCAATAGGTATTATGGCTACACCTTC
>NA|NA|TRBV25-1|TRBJ1-6
CASSAVSYNSPLHF
TGTGCCAGCAGTGCTGTTTCCTATAATTCACCCCTCCACTTT
>NA|NA|TRBV9|TRBJ2-1
CASSVDGALDNEQFF
TGTGCCAGCAGCGTAGATGGGGCCCTGGACAATGAGCAGTTCTTC
>NA|TRBD1|TRBV9|TRBJ1-2
CASSVDDRGHGYTF
TGTGCCAGCAGCGTAGATGACAGGGGGCATGGCTACACCTTC
>NA|NA|TRBV4-1|TRBJ2-5
CASSQGSTSSGETQYF
TGCGCCAGCAGCCAAGGGTCAACTAGTTCGGGAGAGACCCAGTACTTC
>NA|TRBD1|TRBV30|TRBJ2-3
CAWSATGGGTDTQYF
TGTGCCTGGAGTGCGACAGGGGGGGGGACAGATACGCAGTATTTT
>NA|TRBD1|TRBV5-5|TRBJ1-2
CASSFGGTGKAVGYTF
TGTGCCAGCAGCTTCGGGGGGACAGGGAAGGCTGTTGGCTACACCTTC
>NA|NA|TRBV6-5|TRBJ2-7
CASSPLGQGSYEQYF
TGTGCCAGCAGTCCTCTGGGGCAGGGATCCTACGAGCAGTACTTC
>NA|NA|TRBV6-5|TRBJ2-7
CASSYSGRSYEQYF
TGTGCCAGCAGTTACTCGGGGCGCTCCTACGAGCAGTACTTC
>NA|TRBD2|TRBV5-1|TRBJ2-1
CASGVAGGSNEQFF
TGCGCCAGCGGCGTAGCGGGGGGCTCCAATGAGCAGTTCTTC
>NA|NA|TRBV7-2|TRBJ2-3
CASSAPLRDTQYF
TGTGCCAGCAGCGCCCCTCTCAGAGATACGCAGTATTTT
>NA|TRBD2|TRBV27|TRBJ2-7
CASSLSPSGVYEQYF
TGTGCCAGCAGTTTATCCCCTAGCGGGGTGTACGAGCAGTACTTC
>NA|NA|TRBV11-2|TRBJ2-7
CASSPRFSSYEQYF
TGTGCCAGCAGCCCCCGTTTTAGCTCCTACGAGCAGTACTTC
>NA|NA|TRBV10-1|TRBJ1-1
CASSERQGMNTEAFF
TGCGCCAGCAGTGAGCGGCAGGGCATGAACACTGAAGCTTTCTTT
>few|TRBD1|TRBV7-9|TRBJ1-1
CASSHGQGARTEAFF
TGTGCCAGCAGCCATGGACAGGGGGCTCGAACTGAAGCTTTCTTT
>NA|TRBD2|TRBV6-1|TRBJ2-7
CASSEGTSGAYEQYF
TGTGCCAGCAGTGAAGGGACTAGCGGGGCCTACGAGCAGTACTTC
>NA|TRBD2|TRBV11-2|TRBJ2-2
CASSLQRGGVTGELFF
TGTGCCAGCAGCCTGCAGCGGGGGGGCGTCACCGGGGAGCTGTTTTTT
>NA|TRBD2|TRBV7-2|TRBJ2-3
CASSPVFGLAGVSDTQYF
TGTGCCAGCAGCCCAGTATTTGGACTAGCGGGCGTGTCAGATACGCAGTATTTT
>few|NA|TRBV5-1|TRBJ2-7
CASSLEGAESSYEQYF
TGCGCCAGCAGCTTGGAAGGGGCTGAGAGCTCCTACGAGCAGTACTTC
>NA|NA|TRBV30|TRBJ1-2
CAWVPGGNYGYTF
TGTGCCTGGGTACCGGGGGGTAACTATGGCTACACCTTC
>NA|TRBD1|TRBV5-6|TRBJ1-1
CASSLIRTGGVQGEAFF
TGTGCCAGCAGCTTAATAAGGACAGGGGGTGTGCAGGGCGAAGCTTTCTTT
>NA|TRBD1|TRBV4-3|TRBJ1-6
CASSQLPPGQDNSPLHF
TGCGCCAGCAGCCAACTACCTCCGGGACAGGATAATTCACCCCTCCACTTT
>NA|NA|TRBV11-2|TRBJ2-5
CASSLGATGARETQYF
TGTGCCAGCAGCTTAGGCGCGACGGGAGCCCGGGAGACCCAGTACTTC
>NA|NA|TRBV4-3|TRBJ2-6
CASSPSGANVLTF
TGCGCCAGCAGCCCGTCTGGGGCCAACGTCCTGACTTTC
>NA|TRBD1|TRBV11-2|TRBJ1-2
CASSLGTGAGYTF
TGTGCCAGCAGCTTAGGGACAGGGGCTGGCTACACCTTC
>NA|TRBD2|TRBV7-8|TRBJ2-3
CASSTGGPGPGDTQYF
TGTGCCAGCAGCACGGGGGGGCCGGGGCCAGGAGATACGCAGTATTTT
>once|TRBD2|TRBV28|TRBJ2-2
CASSPGLAGGTGELFF
TGTGCCAGCAGTCCCGGACTAGCGGGGGGCACCGGGGAGCTGTTTTTT
>NA|TRBD1|TRBV10-1|TRBJ2-7
CASSPGTGVYEQYF
TGCGCCAGCAGCCCCGGGACAGGGGTATACGAGCAGTACTTC
>NA|TRBD2|TRBV5-1|TRBJ2-1
CASSRGLADSYNEQFF
TGCGCCAGCAGCCGGGGACTAGCGGATTCCTACAATGAGCAGTTCTTC
>NA|TRBD1|TRBV28|TRBJ2-7
CASSTSGTGGSYEQYF
TGTGCCAGCAGTACCTCCGGGACAGGGGGTTCTTACGAGCAGTACTTC
>NA|NA|TRBV6-6|TRBJ2-2
CASSHRVGGELFF
TGTGCCAGCAGCCATCGGGTGGGCGGGGAGCTGTTTTTT
>few|NA|TRBV4-1|TRBJ2-2
CASSPQGLIGLTINGELFF
TGCGCCAGCAGCCCTCAGGGGCTCATTGGTCTGACTATCAACGGGGAGCTGTTTTTT